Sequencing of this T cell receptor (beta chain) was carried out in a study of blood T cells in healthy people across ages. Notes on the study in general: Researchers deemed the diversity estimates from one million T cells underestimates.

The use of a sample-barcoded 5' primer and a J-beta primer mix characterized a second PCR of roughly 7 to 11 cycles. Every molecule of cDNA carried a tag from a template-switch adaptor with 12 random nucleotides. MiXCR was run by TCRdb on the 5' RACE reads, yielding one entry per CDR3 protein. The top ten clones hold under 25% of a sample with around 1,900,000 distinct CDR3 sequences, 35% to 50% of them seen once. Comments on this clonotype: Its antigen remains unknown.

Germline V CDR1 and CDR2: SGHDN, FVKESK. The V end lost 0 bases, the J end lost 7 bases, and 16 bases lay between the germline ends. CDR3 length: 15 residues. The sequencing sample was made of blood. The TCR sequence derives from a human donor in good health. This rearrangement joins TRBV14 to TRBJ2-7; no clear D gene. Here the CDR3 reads CASSQDDVSWQEQYF. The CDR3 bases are TGTGCCAGCAGCCAAGATGACGTCTCCTGGCAGGAGCAGTACTTC.